This TCR beta chain came from a study of beta chain features in type 1 diabetes. Findings and limits, study-wide: Compared to healthy donors, patients appeared to have naive, central memory and Treg TCRB repertoires that were more alike. Patients with Type 1 diabetes showed moderately but significantly shorter TCRB CDR3s in all four CD4+ subsets.

Reverse transcription of all isolated RNA meant that expressed TCRB transcripts were sequenced. Sequenced by immunoSEQ multiplex PCR; TCRdb stores in-frame clones only, minus some. The sample contains hundreds of thousands of clones, around 10% of which appear only once. This clone was picked up a small number of times. Antigen unknown. Germline CDR1 GTSNPN, CDR2 SVGIG (reference sequence). The trim removed 1 base at V and 1 base at J, leaving 6 bases unmatched. The CDR3 loop spans 15 amino acids. This receptor was taken from a woman between 18 and 30 years old in good health. The chain employs TRBV30 and TRBJ1-1; 7 nucleotides line up with TRBD1. Sequencing used naive CD4+ T cells from blood. DNA for the CDR3: TGTGCCTGGAGTGGGGAGACAGGGCAGAACACTGAAGCTTTCTTT. Protein: CAWSGETGQNTEAFF.